The clone carrying this T cell receptor (beta chain) was seen repeatedly, ten times or more. The antigen remains unidentified. From the germline J gene comes the end of the CDR3, since the read stops 3 residues before it. The sample originates from a study of T cell clonality in common variable immunodeficiency. Study observations and caveats: Reportedly, TCR beta sequences from common variable immunodeficiency showed fewer deletions and N-nucleotide insertions.

TCRdb's table, derived via immunoSEQ multiplex PCR, lists solely in-frame clones and lacks some. Observed are more than 30,000 clones, no singletons, with the top ten taking 5.4%. The ends lost 4 bases at V and 5 bases at J; junction bases unmatched: 2. Germline assignment: CDR1 SQVTM and CDR2 ANQGSEA. The CDR3 is 13 amino acids. Sequencing used peripheral blood mononuclear cells. The sequence was obtained from a human donor with common variable immunodeficiency. The gene calls are TRBV29-1 and TRBJ2-1; 10 bases align to TRBD2. The part of the CDR3 DNA that was read is TGCAGCGTTGTAGCGGGGGGCCACAATGAG. Its translation: CSVVAGGHNE. The full CDR3 reads CSVVAGGHNEQFF.